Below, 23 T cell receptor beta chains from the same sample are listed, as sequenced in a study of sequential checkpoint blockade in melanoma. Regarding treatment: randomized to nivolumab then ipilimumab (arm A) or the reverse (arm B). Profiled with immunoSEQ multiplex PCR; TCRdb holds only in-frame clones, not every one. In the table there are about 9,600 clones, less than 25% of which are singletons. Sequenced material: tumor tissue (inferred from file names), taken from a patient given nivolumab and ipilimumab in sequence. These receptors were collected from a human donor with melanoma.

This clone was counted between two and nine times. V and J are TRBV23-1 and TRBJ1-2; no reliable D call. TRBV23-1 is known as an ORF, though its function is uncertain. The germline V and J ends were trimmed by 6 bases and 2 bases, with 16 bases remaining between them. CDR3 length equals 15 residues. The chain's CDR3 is CASSQALADNYGYTF. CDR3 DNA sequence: TGCGCCAGCAGCCAAGCCTTGGCCGACAACTATGGCTACACCTTC.

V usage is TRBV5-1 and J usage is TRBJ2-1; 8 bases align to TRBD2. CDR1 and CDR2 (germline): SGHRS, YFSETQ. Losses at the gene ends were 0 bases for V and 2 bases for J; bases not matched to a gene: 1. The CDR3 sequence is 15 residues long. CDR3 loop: CASSLAAGAYNEQFF. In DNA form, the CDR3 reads TGCGCCAGCAGCTTGGCAGCGGGAGCCTACAATGAGCAGTTCTTC.

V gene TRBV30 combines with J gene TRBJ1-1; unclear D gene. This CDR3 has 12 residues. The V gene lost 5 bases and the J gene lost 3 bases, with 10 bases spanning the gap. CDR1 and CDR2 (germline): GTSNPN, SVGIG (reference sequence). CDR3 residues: CAWSARDTEAFF. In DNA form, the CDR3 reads TGTGCCTGGTCTGCGCGGGACACTGAAGCTTTCTTT.

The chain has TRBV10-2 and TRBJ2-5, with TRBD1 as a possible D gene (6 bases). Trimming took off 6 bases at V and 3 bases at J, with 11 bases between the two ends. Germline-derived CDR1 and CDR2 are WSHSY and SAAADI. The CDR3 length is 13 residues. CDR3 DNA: TGCGCCAGCAGAAACAGGGAAGAAGAGACCCAGTACTTC. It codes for CASRNREEETQYF.

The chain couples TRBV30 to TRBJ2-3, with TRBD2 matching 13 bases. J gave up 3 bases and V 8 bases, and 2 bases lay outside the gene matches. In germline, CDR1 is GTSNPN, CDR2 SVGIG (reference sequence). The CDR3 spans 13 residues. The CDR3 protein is CAGTSGKTDTQYF. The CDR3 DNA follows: TGTGCCGGGACTAGCGGGAAAACAGATACGCAGTATTTT. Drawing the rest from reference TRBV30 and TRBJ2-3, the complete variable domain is SQTIHQWPATLVQPVGSPLSLECTVEGTSNPNLYWYRQAAGRGLQLLFYSVGIGQISSEVPQNLSASRPQDRQFILSSKKLLLSDSGFYLCAGTSGKTDTQYFGPGTRLTVL.

CDR3 in amino acids: CASSVEGGETQYF. CDR3 bases: TGTGCCAGCAGCGTAGAAGGGGGAGAGACCCAGTACTTC. The chain employs TRBV9 and TRBJ2-5, with D possibly being TRBD1 (6 bases). Trimming cost V 0 bases and J 4 bases, with 7 bases left between them. The CDR3 runs 13 residues. Germline V CDR1 and CDR2: SGDLS, YYNGEE.

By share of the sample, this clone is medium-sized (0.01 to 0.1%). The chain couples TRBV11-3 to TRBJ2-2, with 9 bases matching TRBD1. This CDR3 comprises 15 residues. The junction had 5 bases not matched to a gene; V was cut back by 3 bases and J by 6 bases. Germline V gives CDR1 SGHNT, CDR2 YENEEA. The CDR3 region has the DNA TGTGCCAGCAGCTTCGGACAGGGGTTGGCCGGGGAGCTGTTTTTT. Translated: CASSFGQGLAGELFF. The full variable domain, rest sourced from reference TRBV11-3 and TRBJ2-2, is EAGVVQSPRYKIIEKKQPVAFWCNPISGHNTLYWYLQNLGQGPELLIRYENEEAVDDSQLPKDRFSAERLKGVDSTLKIQPAELGDSAVYLCASSFGQGLAGELFFGEGSRLTVL.

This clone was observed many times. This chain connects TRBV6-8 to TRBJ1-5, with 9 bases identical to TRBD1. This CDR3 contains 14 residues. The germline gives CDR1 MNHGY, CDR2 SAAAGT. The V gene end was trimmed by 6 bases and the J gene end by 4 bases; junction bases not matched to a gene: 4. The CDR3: CASSLGTGNQPQHF. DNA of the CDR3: TGTGCCAGCAGCCTTGGGACAGGGAATCAGCCCCAGCATTTT.

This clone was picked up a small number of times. CDR3 DNA: TGTGCCAGCAGCTTAGGGGGCTTTGGGGTTCAGGAGACCCAGTACTTC. It translates to CASSLGGFGVQETQYF. This sequence joins TRBV11-3 and TRBJ2-5; tentative D call: TRBD1 (5 bases). Germline V gives CDR1 SGHNT, CDR2 YENEEA. The CDR3 sequence is 16 residues long. The germline V and J ends were trimmed by 1 base and 5 bases, with 17 bases remaining between them.

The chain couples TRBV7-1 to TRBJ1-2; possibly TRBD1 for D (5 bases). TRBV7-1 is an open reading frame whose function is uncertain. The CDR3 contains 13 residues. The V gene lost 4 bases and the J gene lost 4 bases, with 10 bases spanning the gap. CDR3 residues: CASSLGRGYGYTF. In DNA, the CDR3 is TGTGCCAGCAGCTTAGGGAGGGGCTATGGCTACACCTTC.

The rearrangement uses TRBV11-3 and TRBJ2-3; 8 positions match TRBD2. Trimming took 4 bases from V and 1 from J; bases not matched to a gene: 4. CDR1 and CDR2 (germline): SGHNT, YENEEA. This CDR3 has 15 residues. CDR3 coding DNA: TGTGCCAGCAGCTGGATGACTAGCGGCACAGATACGCAGTATTTT. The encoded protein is CASSWMTSGTDTQYF.

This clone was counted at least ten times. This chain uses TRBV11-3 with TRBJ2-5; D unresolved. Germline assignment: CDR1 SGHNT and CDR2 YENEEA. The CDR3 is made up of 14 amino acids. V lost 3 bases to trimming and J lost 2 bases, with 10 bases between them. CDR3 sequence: CASSFYGSQETQYF. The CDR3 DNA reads TGTGCCAGCAGCTTCTACGGGTCTCAAGAGACCCAGTACTTC. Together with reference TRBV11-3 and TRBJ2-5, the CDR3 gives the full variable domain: EAGVVQSPRYKIIEKKQPVAFWCNPISGHNTLYWYLQNLGQGPELLIRYENEEAVDDSQLPKDRFSAERLKGVDSTLKIQPAELGDSAVYLCASSFYGSQETQYFGPGTRLLVL.

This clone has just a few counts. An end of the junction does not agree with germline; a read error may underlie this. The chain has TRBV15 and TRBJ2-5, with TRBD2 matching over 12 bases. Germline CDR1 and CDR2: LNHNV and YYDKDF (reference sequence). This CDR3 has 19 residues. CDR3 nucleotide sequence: TGTGCCAGCAGCTTACTATCTGGACTAGCGGGAACCTTTCAAGAGACCCAGTACTTC. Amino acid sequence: CASSLLSGLAGTFQETQYF.

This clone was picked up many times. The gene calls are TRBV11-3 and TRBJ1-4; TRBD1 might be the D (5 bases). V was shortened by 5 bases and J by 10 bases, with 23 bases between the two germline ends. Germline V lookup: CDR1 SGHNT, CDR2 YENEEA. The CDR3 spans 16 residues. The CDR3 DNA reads TGTGCCAGCAGCCCGACCGGGACCCTGGTTGAGGGAAAACTGTTTTTT. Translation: CASSPTGTLVEGKLFF. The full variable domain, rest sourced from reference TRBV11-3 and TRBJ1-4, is EAGVVQSPRYKIIEKKQPVAFWCNPISGHNTLYWYLQNLGQGPELLIRYENEEAVDDSQLPKDRFSAERLKGVDSTLKIQPAELGDSAVYLCASSPTGTLVEGKLFFGSGTQLSVL.

Here the CDR3 DNA reads TGTGCCAGCAGCTCAGGACTAGCCACAGATACGCAGTATTTT. It codes for CASSSGLATDTQYF. This chain connects TRBV7-4 to TRBJ2-3, with 8 nucleotides matching TRBD2. Losses at the gene ends were 4 bases for V and 2 bases for J; bases not matched to a gene: 2. The CDR3 is made up of 14 amino acids. CDR1 SGHVT and CDR2 SQSDAQ come from the germline V gene.

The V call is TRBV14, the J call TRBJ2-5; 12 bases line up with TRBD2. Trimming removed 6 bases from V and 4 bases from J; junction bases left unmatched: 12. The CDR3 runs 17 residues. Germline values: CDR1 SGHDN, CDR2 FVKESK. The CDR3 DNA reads TGTGCCAGCAGTTACTTCGGACTAGCGGGACCAGGAGAGACCCAGTACTTC. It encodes CASSYFGLAGPGETQYF.

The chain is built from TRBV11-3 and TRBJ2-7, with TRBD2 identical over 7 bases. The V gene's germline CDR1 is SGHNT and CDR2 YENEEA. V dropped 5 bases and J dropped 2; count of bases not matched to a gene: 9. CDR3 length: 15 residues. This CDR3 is CASSQALADTYEQYF. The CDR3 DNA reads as TGTGCCAGCAGCCAAGCCCTAGCGGATACCTACGAGCAGTACTTC.

Written as DNA, the CDR3 is TGCGCCAGCAGCTTGGGAGAATTTAGCACAGATACGCAGTATTTT. Its protein is CASSLGEFSTDTQYF. This chain links TRBV5-1 with TRBJ2-3; D gene ambiguous. V was clipped by 0 bases and J by 0 bases, with 8 bases between them. Germline assignment: CDR1 SGHRS and CDR2 YFSETQ. This CDR3 has 15 amino acids.

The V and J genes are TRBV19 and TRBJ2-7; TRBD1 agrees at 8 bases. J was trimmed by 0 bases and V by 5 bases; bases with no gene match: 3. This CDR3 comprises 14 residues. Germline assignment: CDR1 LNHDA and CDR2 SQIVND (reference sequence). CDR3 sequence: CASSVGTGSYEQYF. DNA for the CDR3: TGTGCCAGTAGTGTCGGGACAGGCTCCTACGAGCAGTACTTC.

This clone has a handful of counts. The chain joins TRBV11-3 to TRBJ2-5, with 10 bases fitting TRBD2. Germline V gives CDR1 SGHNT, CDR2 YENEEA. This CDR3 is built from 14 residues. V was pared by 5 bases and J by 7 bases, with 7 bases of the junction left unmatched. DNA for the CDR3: TGTGCCAGCAGCGGGGCTAGCGGGAGAACGACCCAGTACTTC. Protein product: CASSGASGRTTQYF. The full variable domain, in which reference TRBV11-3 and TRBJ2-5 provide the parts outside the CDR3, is EAGVVQSPRYKIIEKKQPVAFWCNPISGHNTLYWYLQNLGQGPELLIRYENEEAVDDSQLPKDRFSAERLKGVDSTLKIQPAELGDSAVYLCASSGASGRTTQYFGPGTRLLVL.

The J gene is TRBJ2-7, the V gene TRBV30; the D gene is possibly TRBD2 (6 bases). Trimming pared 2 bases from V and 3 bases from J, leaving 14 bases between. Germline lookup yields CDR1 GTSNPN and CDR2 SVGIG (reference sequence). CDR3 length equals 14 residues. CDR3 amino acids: CAWSLGGGHYEQYF. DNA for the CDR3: TGTGCCTGGAGTTTGGGGGGAGGCCACTACGAGCAGTACTTC.

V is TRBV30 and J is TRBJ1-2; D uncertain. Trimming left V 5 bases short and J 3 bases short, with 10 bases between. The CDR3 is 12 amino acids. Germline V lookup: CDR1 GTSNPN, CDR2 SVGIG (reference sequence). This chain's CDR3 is CAWDAAHYGYTF. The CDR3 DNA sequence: TGTGCCTGGGACGCCGCGCACTATGGCTACACCTTC.

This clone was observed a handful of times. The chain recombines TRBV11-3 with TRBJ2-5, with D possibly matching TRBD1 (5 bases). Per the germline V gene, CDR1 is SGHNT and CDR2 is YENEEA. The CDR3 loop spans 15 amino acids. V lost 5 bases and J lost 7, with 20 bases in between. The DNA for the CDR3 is TGTGCCAGCAGCCCCACAAGGGGTAGCTCGGGGACCCAGTACTTC. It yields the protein CASSPTRGSSGTQYF.